These 14 T cell receptor beta chains came from one sample sequenced in a study of shared clonotypes between healthy human individuals. TCRdb's copy holds only in-frame clones and misses some; the assay was immunoSEQ multiplex PCR. This sample has 500,000 to 550,000 clones; approximately 95% occur once, and the top ten carry around 0.066%. Sequenced sample: naive CD4+ T cells sorted from blood. As to subset: CD45RA+ positively selected. The source of these receptors is a woman aged 25-40 years in good health.

This clone was counted once. The chain uses TRBV28 and TRBJ1-4; 9 bases are a match to TRBD1. After removal of 5 bases from V and 7 bases from J, the junction contained 8 bases not matched to a gene. This CDR3 is 15 amino acids long. CDR1 MDHEN and CDR2 SYDVKM come from the germline V gene. CDR3 loop: CASSTPGTGTEKLFF. Written as DNA, the CDR3 is TGTGCCAGCAGTACCCCCGGGACAGGGACTGAAAAACTGTTTTTT.

V and J are TRBV6-4 and TRBJ2-2; D is unresolved. CDR1 and CDR2 (germline): MRHNA, SNTAGT. Between the trimmed V and J ends, which lost 4 bases and 4 bases, there was a span of 7 bases. CDR3 length: 13 residues. The CDR3 DNA follows: TGTGCCAGCAGTGTAATCCCCACCGGGGAGCTGTTTTTT. Translating gives CASSVIPTGELFF.

This chain uses TRBV19 with TRBJ2-5, with D perhaps TRBD2 (5 bases). Germline-derived CDR1 and CDR2 are LNHDA and SQIVND (reference sequence). This CDR3 comprises 14 residues. With 3 bases removed from V and 0 bases from J, the gap between germline ends came to 8 bases. CDR3: CASSIPGNQETQYF. The CDR3 nucleotides are TGTGCCAGTAGTATTCCCGGGAACCAAGAGACCCAGTACTTC.

The V gene is TRBV6-5, the J gene TRBJ2-7; 13 bases agree with TRBD2. The trim removed 0 bases at V and 2 bases at J, leaving 1 base unmatched. Per germline, CDR1 MNHEY and CDR2 SVGAGI. The CDR3 is 16 amino acids. The CDR3 DNA reads as TGTGCCAGCAGTTACTCAGGACTAGCGGGGGCCTACGAGCAGTACTTC. Amino acids: CASSYSGLAGAYEQYF.

The sample holds one count of this clone. V and J are TRBV7-8 and TRBJ2-3; the D is unclear. Germline V gene sequence: CDR1 SGHVS, CDR2 FQNEAQ. V lost 7 bases, J lost 7 bases, and 12 bases lay in between. The CDR3 is made up of 12 amino acids. CDR3 loop: CASNAVLNTQYF. For the CDR3, the DNA is TGTGCCAGCAATGCGGTCCTGAATACGCAGTATTTT.

The J gene is TRBJ1-1, the V gene TRBV7-8, with TRBD1 as a possible D gene (5 bases). The CDR3 extends over 18 amino acids. V lost 6 bases and J 1 base, leaving 24 bases between the germline ends. Per the germline V gene, CDR1 is SGHVS and CDR2 is FQNEAQ. The CDR3 region has the DNA TGTGCCAGCAGGAAAGAACCGGCAGGGTCGATTGGGAACACTGAAGCTTTCTTT. Translation: CASRKEPAGSIGNTEAFF.

The chain employs TRBV7-9 and TRBJ2-1; D unclear. V was cut by 1 base and J by 9 bases, with 7 bases left in between. CDR1 is SEHNR, CDR2 FQNEAQ, per germline (reference sequence). This CDR3 spans 12 amino acids. CDR3 sequence: CASSLGPLEQFF. CDR3 DNA sequence: TGTGCCAGCAGCTTAGGCCCCCTTGAGCAGTTCTTC.

This chain connects TRBV11-1 to TRBJ1-1; tentative D call: TRBD1 (5 bases). Germline CDR1 and CDR2: SGHAT and FQDESV (reference sequence). There are 13 residues in the CDR3. The V end was cut by 5 bases, the J end by 4 bases, with 11 bases between. CDR3 sequence reads: CASSTQEATEAFF. The CDR3 DNA sequence: TGTGCCAGCAGCACACAGGAGGCCACTGAAGCTTTCTTT. The whole variable domain, remainder taken from reference TRBV11-1 and TRBJ1-1, is EAEVAQSPRYKITEKSQAVAFWCDPISGHATLYWYRQILGQGPELLVQFQDESVVDDSQLPKDRFSAERLKGVDSTLKIQPAELGDSAMYLCASSTQEATEAFFGQGTRLTVV.

The rearrangement links TRBV2 to TRBJ1-2; a possible D gene is TRBD1 (6 bases). CDR1 is SNHLY and CDR2 is FYNNEI in the germline V gene. Trimming pared 2 bases from V and 1 base from J, leaving 11 bases between. CDR3 size: 15 residues. CDR3 sequence reads: CASSERPGDNYGYTF. The CDR3 DNA follows: TGTGCCAGCAGTGAAAGGCCAGGGGATAACTATGGCTACACCTTC.

This rearrangement joins TRBV28 to TRBJ1-2; TRBD1 is a possible D gene (5 bases). Looked up from germline, CDR1 is MDHEN and CDR2 is SYDVKM. V lost 5 bases and J 4 bases, leaving 11 bases between the germline ends. The CDR3 is 13 amino acids. The CDR3 protein is CASSPTESYGYTF. The CDR3 DNA reads as TGTGCCAGCAGTCCGACAGAGAGCTATGGCTACACCTTC.

V is TRBV4-1 and J is TRBJ1-4; D possibly corresponds to TRBD1 (5 bases). Germline V gene lookup returns CDR1 MGHRA and CDR2 YSYEKL. Between the trimmed V and J ends, which lost 0 bases and 5 bases, there was a span of 13 bases. The CDR3 extends over 16 amino acids. In DNA form, the CDR3 reads TGCGCCAGCAGCCAAGAGGGCCGGGGACTAAATGAAAAACTGTTTTTT. This codes for CASSQEGRGLNEKLFF.

This rearrangement joins TRBV5-1 to TRBJ2-3; D uncertain. This CDR3 comprises 16 residues. Deletions cut 3 bases from V and 0 bases from J, with 14 bases between. The germline V gene encodes CDR1 SGHRS and CDR2 YFSETQ. CDR3 DNA: TGCGCCAGCAGCTACGTTACTGGCTCTAGCACAGATACGCAGTATTTT. Protein: CASSYVTGSSTDTQYF.

Here the CDR3 DNA reads TGTGCCACCCGGGGCGACACAGATACGCAGTATTTT. It specifies CATRGDTDTQYF. The rearrangement joins TRBV2 to TRBJ2-3; either TRBD1 or TRBD2 may fit D (5 bases each). The CDR3 totals 12 residues. Germline lookup yields CDR1 SNHLY and CDR2 FYNNEI. Trimming removed 10 bases at V and 2 bases at J, with 10 bases between.

The CDR3 DNA follows: TGTGCCAGCAGTGAAGCCAGGGGAGCCTACGAGCAGTACTTC. Residues: CASSEARGAYEQYF. This chain joins TRBV6-1 and TRBJ2-7; weak D call: TRBD1 (6 bases). The CDR3 covers 14 residues. Trimming took 0 bases from V and 2 from J, leaving 8 bases between them. Per the germline V gene, CDR1 is MNHNS and CDR2 is SASEGT.